A single sample gave rise to the 27 T cell receptor beta chains below, sequenced in a study of OX40 agonist ivuxolimab in advanced cancers. Produced via immunoSEQ multiplex PCR; TCRdb's table is partial and in-frame only. The sample records approximately 45,000 clones, 70% to 90% being singletons. The starting material was CD4+ or CD8+ T cells sorted from blood, obtained in a trial of the OX40 agonist ivuxolimab. These receptors were taken from an adult with an advanced solid tumor such as melanoma, head and neck, liver or kidney cancer.

The chain has TRBV28 and TRBJ2-1; 8 positions agree with TRBD1. The CDR3 extends over 16 amino acids. After removal of 1 base from V and 8 bases from J, the junction contained 10 bases not matched to a gene. Germline V lookup: CDR1 MDHEN, CDR2 SYDVKM. CDR3 sequence reads: CASSLYLRGPNDEQFF. The CDR3 bases are TGTGCCAGCAGTTTATACCTCAGGGGGCCGAATGATGAGCAGTTCTTC. Complete variable domain (other parts from reference TRBV28 and TRBJ2-1): DVKVTQSSRYLVKRTGEKVFLECVQDMDHENMFWYRQDPGLGLRLIYFSYDVKMKEKGDIPEGYSVSREKKERFSLILESASTNQTSMYLCASSLYLRGPNDEQFFGPGTRLTVL.

V is TRBV13 and J is TRBJ2-5; D unclear. Per germline, CDR1 PRHDT and CDR2 FYEKMQ (reference sequence). Trimming took 1 base from V and 3 from J, leaving 9 bases between them. This CDR3 contains 14 residues. Here the CDR3 reads CASSLAVIEETQYF. CDR3 DNA sequence: TGTGCCAGCAGCTTAGCGGTAATTGAAGAGACCCAGTACTTC.

This chain uses TRBV5-6 with TRBJ1-1, with D maybe TRBD1 (6 bases). CDR1 is SGHDT, CDR2 YYEEEE, per germline. The CDR3 runs to 16 residues. V lost 1 base, J lost 3 bases, and 16 bases lay in between. In DNA, the CDR3 is TGTGCCAGCAGCTTGCGAAGCAGGGGTCCCTACACTGAAGCTTTCTTT. It codes for CASSLRSRGPYTEAFF. Combining the CDR3 with reference TRBV5-6 and TRBJ1-1 gives the whole variable domain DAGVTQSPTHLIKTRGQQVTLRCSPKSGHDTVSWYQQALGQGPQFIFQYYEEEERQRGNFPDRFSGHQFPNYSSELNVNALLLGDSALYLCASSLRSRGPYTEAFFGQGTRLTVV.

V is TRBV9 and J is TRBJ1-2; D call uncertain. Between the trimmed V and J ends, which lost 4 bases and 8 bases, there was a span of 12 bases. The CDR3 runs to 12 residues. Germline V lookup: CDR1 SGDLS, CDR2 YYNGEE. CDR3 DNA sequence: TGTGCCAGCAGCCCACCCATAGGCGGCTACACCTTC. This gives the protein CASSPPIGGYTF. The full variable domain, rest sourced from reference TRBV9 and TRBJ1-2, is DSGVTQTPKHLITATGQRVTLRCSPRSGDLSVYWYQQSLDQGLQFLIQYYNGEERAKGNILERFSAQQFPDLHSELNLSSLELGDSALYFCASSPPIGGYTFGSGTRLTVV.

The chain couples TRBV6-5 to TRBJ2-1; the match to TRBD2 covers 11 bases. V trimming: 5 bases; J trimming: 10 bases; junction bases outside the gene matches: 1. Per germline, CDR1 MNHEY and CDR2 SVGAGI. The CDR3 runs 12 residues. The CDR3 loop is CASSRLAGEQFF. CDR3 coding DNA: TGTGCCAGCAGTAGACTAGCGGGAGAGCAGTTCTTC.

The V call is TRBV7-9, the J call TRBJ2-7, with a weak D call TRBD1 (6 bases). This CDR3 contains 16 residues. Per germline, CDR1 SEHNR and CDR2 FQNEAQ (reference sequence). V was pared by 4 bases and J by 1 base, with 17 bases between. The CDR3 nucleotides are TGTGCCAGCAGCTCCCCGAGGACAGAAACTTCCTACGAGCAGTACTTC. Translating gives CASSSPRTETSYEQYF.

V is TRBV5-1 and J is TRBJ2-7; D ambiguous. The V gene's germline CDR1 is SGHRS and CDR2 YFSETQ. The germline V and J ends were trimmed by 4 bases and 0 bases, with 17 bases remaining between them. This CDR3 has 16 residues. The CDR3 DNA follows: TGCGCCAGCAGCGAACGCCCGGACGTAAGCTCCTACGAGCAGTACGTC. Encoded protein: CASSERPDVSSYEQYV.

This sequence joins TRBV11-2 and TRBJ2-7; no firm D call. V lost 5 bases, J lost 3 bases, and 8 bases lay in between. Germline lookup yields CDR1 SGHAT and CDR2 FQNNGV. The CDR3 loop spans 12 amino acids. CDR3 nucleotides: TGTGCCAGCAGCCCGAGTAGCTACGAGCAGTACTTC. It specifies CASSPSSYEQYF.

The V and J genes are TRBV5-1 and TRBJ1-1, with D hard to call. The V end lost 0 bases, the J end lost 8 bases, and 11 bases lay between the germline ends. CDR1 and CDR2 (germline): SGHRS, YFSETQ. The CDR3 loop spans 13 amino acids. As DNA, the CDR3 is TGCGCCAGCAGCTTGGGTCAATATCTGGAAGCTTTCTTT. It yields the protein CASSLGQYLEAFF.

The chain recombines TRBV7-9 with TRBJ2-2; TRBD1 matches 7 bases. This CDR3 is 14 amino acids long. V shed 7 bases and J 1 base; nucleotides not matched to a gene: 3. CDR1 SEHNR and CDR2 FQNEAQ come from the germline V gene (reference sequence). The CDR3 DNA is TGTGCCAGCACGGGACAGAGGAACACCGGGGAGCTGTTTTTT. This sequence encodes CASTGQRNTGELFF.

This clone qualifies as medium-sized. This chain links TRBV7-2 with TRBJ1-1; the D is unclear. Deletions cut 1 base from V and 2 bases from J, with 8 bases between. The germline V gene has CDR1 SGHTA and CDR2 FQGNSA. This CDR3 spans 14 amino acids. The CDR3 loop reads CASSLVVTNTEAFF. DNA for the CDR3: TGTGCCAGCAGCTTAGTCGTAACCAACACTGAAGCTTTCTTT.

As to this clone: Other DNA sequences in this sample translate to the same CDR3. V is TRBV10-2 and J is TRBJ2-3; TRBD2 aligns across 12 bases. The germline CDR1 and CDR2 sequences are WSHSY and SAAADI. V trimming: 5 bases; J trimming: 3 bases; junction bases outside the gene matches: 3. This CDR3 spans 15 amino acids. CDR3 nucleotide sequence: TGCGCCAGCAGTTCCACTAGCGGGGGGACAGATACGCAGTATTTT. Encoded protein: CASSSTSGGTDTQYF.

This chain links TRBV25-1 with TRBJ2-7, with 9 positions matching TRBD1. V was clipped by 2 bases and J by 4 bases; unmatched bases: 3. Germline CDR1 is MGHDK and CDR2 is SYGVNS. The CDR3 totals 14 residues. The CDR3 DNA reads as TGTGCCAGCAGTGAAACAGGGGGCGGATACGAGCAGTACTTC. Its protein is CASSETGGGYEQYF.

CDR3 loop: CASSQAGLNQPQHF. The CDR3 nucleotides are TGTGCCAGCAGCCAGGCAGGGTTAAATCAGCCCCAGCATTTT. This chain joins TRBV5-8 and TRBJ1-5; D might be TRBD1 (5 bases). The germline V gene encodes CDR1 SGHTS and CDR2 YDEGEE. The germline V and J ends were trimmed by 4 bases and 4 bases, with 12 bases remaining between them. This CDR3 spans 14 amino acids.

This clone was recorded once. The chain is built from TRBV14 and TRBJ1-1, with D unclear. The V end lost 2 bases, the J end lost 7 bases, and 8 bases lay between the germline ends. CDR3 length equals 12 residues. Per germline, CDR1 SGHDN and CDR2 FVKESK. The CDR3 sequence is CASSQNTGEAFF. CDR3 coding DNA: TGTGCCAGCAGCCAAAATACCGGTGAAGCTTTCTTT.

This chain joins TRBV11-2 and TRBJ1-4; possibly TRBD1 for D (5 bases). V lost 0 bases to trimming and J lost 5 bases, with 10 bases between them. CDR3 length: 15 amino acids. Germline V CDR1 and CDR2: SGHAT, FQNNGV. CDR3 DNA: TGTGCCAGCAGCTTAGATGCAGAGGGGAATGAAAAACTGTTTTTT. It yields the protein CASSLDAEGNEKLFF.

The chain is built from TRBV7-6 and TRBJ2-2; D uncertain. There are 15 residues in the CDR3. Germline V lookup: CDR1 SGHVS, CDR2 FNYEAQ. The ends were cut back, 3 bases at V and 2 bases at J, with 10 bases in the middle. The CDR3 reads CASSFDTGNTGELFF. In nucleotides, the CDR3 is TGTGCCAGCAGCTTCGATACTGGAAACACCGGGGAGCTGTTTTTT.

This chain joins TRBV29-1 and TRBJ1-1; D ambiguous. This CDR3 is built from 13 residues. From germline, CDR1 is SQVTM and CDR2 ANQGSEA. V shed 5 bases and J shed 1 base, with 11 bases lying between them. CDR3 nucleotide sequence: TGCAGCGTTACGAGAGGGAGGAACACTGAAGCTTTCTTT. The encoded protein is CSVTRGRNTEAFF.

V and J are TRBV5-1 and TRBJ2-7; D could derive from TRBD1 or TRBD2 (7 bases each). This CDR3 comprises 11 residues. V was shortened by 7 bases and J by 6 bases, with 11 bases between the two germline ends. CDR1 SGHRS and CDR2 YFSETQ come from the germline V gene. The CDR3 DNA is TGCGCCAGCCAGGGGGGGCGCGAGCAGTACGTC. Translating it yields CASQGGREQYV.

The chain is built from TRBV4-1 and TRBJ2-7; 8 positions agree with TRBD1. V lost 3 bases, J lost 3 bases, and 7 bases stayed unmatched. The germline V gene encodes CDR1 MGHRA and CDR2 YSYEKL. The length of the CDR3 is 15 residues. CDR3 in amino acids: CASSQTTGANYEQYF. The CDR3 nucleotides are TGCGCCAGCAGCCAGACGACAGGGGCGAACTACGAGCAGTACTTC.

The chain links TRBV25-1 to TRBJ2-7, with 9 bases lining up with TRBD1. This CDR3 comprises 13 residues. The V gene's germline CDR1 is MGHDK and CDR2 SYGVNS. V shed 10 bases, J shed 3 bases, and the junction held 7 bases outside the gene matches. The CDR3 coding sequence is TGTGCCATCTCCGGGACAGGGAACTACGAGCAGTACTTC. This gives the protein CAISGTGNYEQYF.

J is TRBJ2-2 and V is TRBV5-6; no clear D gene. The germline CDR1 and CDR2 sequences are SGHDT and YYEEEE. V lost 4 bases, J lost 7 bases, and 8 bases lay in between. CDR3 length: 12 residues. The CDR3 nucleotides read TGTGCCAGCAGCGTCAGTGGCGGGGAGCTGTTTTTT. It specifies CASSVSGGELFF.

The CDR3 DNA follows: TGCGCCAGCAGTTCAGGGGCGGGGATCGGTGAGCAGTTCTTC. Translating gives CASSSGAGIGEQFF. This chain joins TRBV10-2 and TRBJ2-1; tentatively, D is TRBD1 or TRBD2 (6 bases each). This CDR3 contains 14 residues. The V end lost 5 bases, the J end lost 9 bases, and 17 bases lay between the germline ends. CDR1 and CDR2 from the germline V gene are WSHSY and SAAADI.

The CDR3 nucleotides are TGTGCCAGCAGTTCCCGACTAGCGGGAGAGGTCGGTAACACCGGGGAGCTGTTTTTT. Its protein is CASSSRLAGEVGNTGELFF. V and J are TRBV28 and TRBJ2-2, with 12 positions matching TRBD2. CDR1 is MDHEN, CDR2 SYDVKM, per germline. The V segment lost 4 bases and the J segment 2 bases; nucleotides outside the gene matches: 11. This CDR3 comprises 19 residues. Together with reference TRBV28 and TRBJ2-2, the CDR3 gives the full variable domain: DVKVTQSSRYLVKRTGEKVFLECVQDMDHENMFWYRQDPGLGLRLIYFSYDVKMKEKGDIPEGYSVSREKKERFSLILESASTNQTSMYLCASSSRLAGEVGNTGELFFGEGSRLTVL.

V is TRBV5-5 and J is TRBJ2-5, with D tentatively TRBD1 or TRBD2 (5 bases each). The CDR3 totals 16 residues. With 4 bases removed from V and 5 bases from J, the gap between germline ends came to 21 bases. Germline loops: CDR1 SGHKS, CDR2 YYEKEE (reference sequence). The CDR3 protein is CASSVPPQGVRETQYF. CDR3 nucleotides: TGTGCCAGCAGCGTGCCTCCGCAGGGAGTGAGGGAGACCCAGTACTTC. The whole variable domain, filled in from reference TRBV5-5 and TRBJ2-5, reads DAGVTQSPTHLIKTRGQQVTLRCSPISGHKSVSWYQQVLGQGPQFIFQYYEKEERGRGNFPDRFSARQFPNYSSELNVNALLLGDSALYLCASSVPPQGVRETQYFGPGTRLLVL.

CDR3 sequence: CASSFRLGAGETQYF. In nucleotides, the CDR3 is TGTGCCAGCAGCTTTAGATTGGGGGCCGGGGAGACCCAGTACTTC. V is TRBV28 and J is TRBJ2-5, with D possibly TRBD1 on 6 matching bases. V was clipped by 6 bases and J by 5 bases, with 19 bases between them. The germline CDR1 and CDR2 sequences are MDHEN and SYDVKM. This CDR3 contains 15 residues.

The chain combines TRBV27 with TRBJ2-7; D is perhaps TRBD1 (5 bases). Germline CDR1 MNHEY, CDR2 SMNVEV (reference sequence). The germline V and J ends were trimmed by 10 bases and 5 bases, with 12 bases remaining between them. This CDR3 is built from 11 residues. The CDR3: CATDPGHEQYV. CDR3 DNA sequence: TGTGCCACGGACCCAGGGCACGAGCAGTACGTC.